The 27 T cell receptor beta chains reported below all come from one sample, sequenced in a study of graft-versus-host responses after intestinal transplantation. Method: immunoSEQ multiplex PCR; TCRdb's copy keeps in-frame clones and lacks some. The repertoire holds more than 3,000 clones, with more than 25% as singletons. The material sequenced was alloreactive CD4+ T cells from a mixed lymphocyte reaction culture, taken before transplantation. Specified subset: CFSE-low proliferating T cells sorted from approximately six-day pre-transplant mixed lymphocyte reaction (GvH or HvG direction). The receptors here all came from a human patient who was an organ donor for intestinal transplantation.

This clone was seen only a few times. This chain joins TRBV4-2 and TRBJ1-1; 8 bases match TRBD1. Trimming at V came to 4 bases and at J to 8 bases, leaving 9 bases not matched to a gene. The V gene's germline CDR1 is LGHNA and CDR2 YNFKEQ. CDR3 length: 14 residues. The CDR3: CASSPWTGSPEAFF. CDR3 nucleotide sequence: TGTGCCAGCAGCCCCTGGACAGGGTCACCCGAAGCTTTCTTT.

This clone was recorded a few times. This rearrangement joins TRBV5-1 to TRBJ1-4; D is ambiguous. From germline, CDR1 is SGHRS and CDR2 YFSETQ. With 2 bases removed from V and 4 bases from J, the gap between germline ends came to 6 bases. CDR3 size: 13 residues. The CDR3 reads CASSLTVNEKLFF. The CDR3, as DNA: TGCGCCAGCAGCTTAACAGTTAATGAAAAACTGTTTTTT.

The chain joins TRBV4-2 to TRBJ2-7; 7 bases align to TRBD1. In germline, CDR1 is LGHNA, CDR2 YNFKEQ. J was trimmed by 3 bases and V by 4 bases; bases with no gene match: 6. CDR3 length: 14 residues. CDR3 loop: CASSLHRGYYEQYF. CDR3 sequence (DNA): TGTGCCAGCAGCCTACACAGGGGCTACTACGAGCAGTACTTC.

This clone was seen repeatedly, ten times or more. The rearrangement uses TRBV6-5 and TRBJ2-3; D unclear. CDR1 MNHEY and CDR2 SVGAGI come from the germline V gene. V lost 0 bases and J lost 6, with 1 base in between. The CDR3 contains 11 residues. CDR3 bases: TGTGCCAGCAGTTACTCGGATACGCAGTATTTT. Protein: CASSYSDTQYF.

This chain uses TRBV6-5 with TRBJ1-2; D perhaps matches TRBD1 (6 bases). This CDR3 comprises 12 residues. Trimming cost V 6 bases and J 4 bases, with 9 bases left between them. CDR1 and CDR2 (germline): MNHEY, SVGAGI. The CDR3 DNA follows: TGTGCCAGCAGGGAGGGGGGCTATGGCTACACCTTC. Translated: CASREGGYGYTF.

The chain has TRBV18 and TRBJ1-6; D gene unclear. This CDR3 has 14 amino acids. CDR1 is KGHSH, CDR2 LQKENI, per germline. V shed 6 bases and J shed 8 bases, with 14 bases lying between them. CDR3 DNA: TGTGCCAGCTCTGCTGCTGCAGGTGATTCACCCCTCCACTTT. Translated, it gives CASSAAAGDSPLHF. Looking up the rest from reference TRBV18 and TRBJ1-6 gives the full variable domain: NAGVMQNPRHLVRRRGQEARLRCSPMKGHSHVYWYRQLPEEGLKFMVYLQKENIIDESGMPKERFSAEFPKEGPSILRIQQVVRGDSAAYFCASSAAAGDSPLHFGNGTRLTVT.

This clone has more than one count but fewer than ten. The CDR3 sequence: CASRQGQVGTQYF. In DNA form, the CDR3 reads TGTGCCAGCAGGCAGGGGCAGGTTGGTACGCAGTATTTT. The V and J genes are TRBV6-6 and TRBJ2-3; a possible D gene is TRBD1 (6 bases). The ends were cut back, 6 bases at V and 8 bases at J, with 15 bases in the middle. This CDR3 region has 13 residues. Germline CDR1 reads MNHNY; CDR2 reads SVGAGI (reference sequence).

This chain uses TRBV16 with TRBJ2-2, with D possibly matching TRBD2 (6 bases). There are 14 residues in the CDR3. The V gene lost 3 bases and the J gene lost 4 bases, with 9 bases spanning the gap. Germline CDR1 is KGHSY and CDR2 is FQNENV. Written as DNA, the CDR3 is TGTGCCAGCAGCCATACCGGGAGCACCGGGGAGCTGTTTTTT. It specifies CASSHTGSTGELFF.

This clone has a handful of counts. V gene TRBV9 combines with J gene TRBJ2-1, with D uncertain. V lost 0 bases and J lost 0, with 10 bases in between. This CDR3 has 16 amino acids. Germline loops: CDR1 SGDLS, CDR2 YYNGEE. The CDR3 region is CASSVAPARSYNEQFF. CDR3 sequence (DNA): TGTGCCAGCAGCGTAGCCCCAGCCCGCTCCTACAATGAGCAGTTCTTC. Full variable domain (outside the CDR3, taken from reference TRBV9 and TRBJ2-1): DSGVTQTPKHLITATGQRVTLRCSPRSGDLSVYWYQQSLDQGLQFLIQYYNGEERAKGNILERFSAQQFPDLHSELNLSSLELGDSALYFCASSVAPARSYNEQFFGPGTRLTVL.

The gene calls are TRBV6-5 and TRBJ2-5; TRBD2 aligns across 11 bases. V was clipped by 2 bases and J by 9 bases; unmatched bases: 8. Germline V gives CDR1 MNHEY, CDR2 SVGAGI. This CDR3 is 15 amino acids long. Here the CDR3 DNA reads TGTGCCAGCAGTTACCCACCAGAGACTAGCGGGGCCCAGTACTTC. This sequence encodes CASSYPPETSGAQYF.

This clone qualifies as large. The CDR3 nucleotides read TGCGCCAGCAGCTTAAACAGTCAGGGGGCGAACATTCAGTACTTC. It translates to CASSLNSQGANIQYF. The V call is TRBV5-1, the J call TRBJ2-4, with 8 bases lining up with TRBD1. V dropped 2 bases and J dropped 7; count of bases not matched to a gene: 8. CDR1 is SGHRS and CDR2 is YFSETQ in the germline V gene. There are 15 residues in the CDR3.

This clone was observed a few times. The chain links TRBV10-3 to TRBJ2-2, with D tentatively TRBD2 (6 bases). The V and J ends lost 7 bases and 3 bases respectively, with 12 bases between them. From germline, CDR1 is ENHRY and CDR2 SYGVKD. The CDR3 sequence is 14 residues long. As DNA, the CDR3 is TGTGCCATCACTCGGGACTTCTACACCGGGGAGCTGTTTTTT. This encodes CAITRDFYTGELFF.

The V call is TRBV6-5, the J call TRBJ1-5; D remains unclear. V was trimmed by 5 bases and J by 5 bases, leaving 10 bases between them. This CDR3 comprises 13 residues. CDR1 is MNHEY and CDR2 is SVGAGI in the germline V gene. The CDR3: CASSRSGDQPQHF. The CDR3 DNA sequence: TGTGCCAGCAGTCGGAGTGGGGATCAGCCCCAGCATTTT.

This clone was recorded a few times. V gene TRBV18 combines with J gene TRBJ2-2; 9 positions match TRBD1. V lost 6 bases and J lost 1; bases outside the gene matches: 3. Germline V lookup: CDR1 KGHSH, CDR2 LQKENI. This CDR3 spans 15 amino acids. CDR3 sequence (DNA): TGTGCCAGCTCGCGGGACAGGGTGAACACCGGGGAGCTGTTTTTT. Translated: CASSRDRVNTGELFF.

The chain recombines TRBV9 with TRBJ2-5, with TRBD2 identical over 9 bases. The CDR3 spans 15 residues. V gave up 6 bases and J gave up 1 base; unmatched junction bases: 7. Germline lookup yields CDR1 SGDLS and CDR2 YYNGEE. The CDR3: CASTGSGGLQETQYF. Written as DNA, the CDR3 is TGTGCCAGCACCGGTAGCGGGGGTCTCCAAGAGACCCAGTACTTC.

This clone was picked up a small number of times. The CDR3 sequence is CASSPFRQELSGNTIYF. Written as DNA, the CDR3 is TGTGCCAGCTCACCATTTAGGCAGGAACTCTCTGGAAACACCATATATTTT. V is TRBV18 and J is TRBJ1-3, with D uncertain. Per the germline V gene, CDR1 is KGHSH and CDR2 is LQKENI. The CDR3 totals 17 residues. Trimming took 2 bases from V and 0 from J, leaving 14 bases between them.

The chain is built from TRBV7-2 and TRBJ1-1, with D tentatively TRBD1 (6 bases). Trimming removed 11 bases from V and 0 bases from J, with 13 bases in between. There are 13 residues in the CDR3. Germline assignment: CDR1 SGHTA and CDR2 FQGNSA. The chain's CDR3 is CAQAGQLNTEAFF. The CDR3 nucleotides are TGTGCCCAGGCTGGACAGCTGAACACTGAAGCTTTCTTT.

This clone was counted only a few times. This CDR3 reads CASSSGLNTEAFF. DNA for the CDR3: TGTGCCAGCAGCTCCGGCCTGAACACTGAAGCTTTCTTT. The chain carries TRBV11-3 and TRBJ1-1; D is undetermined. The CDR3 sequence is 13 residues long. Trimming left V 4 bases short and J 0 bases short, with 6 bases between. Germline CDR1 reads SGHNT; CDR2 reads YENEEA.

There are a few counts of this clone. The chain recombines TRBV4-2 with TRBJ2-1; 10 bases align to TRBD2. V was clipped by 0 bases and J by 3 bases; unmatched bases: 5. The CDR3 has 17 amino acids. The germline V gene has CDR1 LGHNA and CDR2 YNFKEQ. DNA of the CDR3: TGTGCCAGCAGCCAAGATGGGAGCGGGGGGGACTACAATGAGCAGTTCTTC. It specifies CASSQDGSGGDYNEQFF.

CDR3 in DNA: TGTGCCAGCAGCGTAACGGGGGGAACCTACAATGAGCAGTTCTTC. This encodes CASSVTGGTYNEQFF. The chain recombines TRBV9 with TRBJ2-1; 7 nucleotides align to TRBD2. V was pared by 1 base and J by 2 bases, with 3 bases of the junction left unmatched. CDR1 and CDR2 from the germline V gene are SGDLS and YYNGEE. The CDR3 totals 15 residues.

V and J are TRBV5-1 and TRBJ1-3; D remains unclear. With 4 bases removed from V and 0 bases from J, the gap between germline ends came to 14 bases. Germline assignment: CDR1 SGHRS and CDR2 YFSETQ. The CDR3 has 16 amino acids. This CDR3 reads CASSLGLVSSGNTIYF. The CDR3 region has the DNA TGCGCCAGCAGCCTTGGCCTGGTGAGCTCTGGAAACACCATATATTTT.

The table lists this clone with a few counts. The V gene is TRBV6-5, the J gene TRBJ2-7, with D perhaps TRBD2 (8 bases). The CDR3 length is 13 residues. V lost 8 bases to trimming and J lost 2 bases, with 13 bases between them. Germline CDR1 and CDR2: MNHEY and SVGAGI. CDR3 residues: CASCSGTAYEQYF. The CDR3 bases are TGTGCCAGCTGTAGCGGGACAGCCTACGAGCAGTACTTC.

The chain combines TRBV5-5 with TRBJ1-6; no clear D gene. The CDR3 extends over 14 amino acids. CDR1 and CDR2 (germline): SGHKS, YYEKEE (reference sequence). Trimming took 0 bases from V and 8 from J, leaving 9 bases between them. CDR3 coding DNA: TGTGCCAGCAGCTTGGAGGTTAGGGATTCACCCCTCCACTTT. Translation gives CASSLEVRDSPLHF.

This clone was counted between two and nine times. V is TRBV7-4 and J is TRBJ1-5; 8 bases align to TRBD1. The V gene end was trimmed by 2 bases and the J gene end by 7 bases; junction bases not matched to a gene: 1. The germline V gene has CDR1 SGHVT and CDR2 SQSDAQ. The CDR3 has 13 amino acids. This CDR3 is CASSLTGGQPQHF. Written as DNA, the CDR3 is TGTGCCAGCAGCTTAACAGGGGGGCAGCCCCAGCATTTT.

The V gene is TRBV7-2, the J gene TRBJ1-6; D is undetermined. Germline V gene sequence: CDR1 SGHTA, CDR2 FQGNSA. This CDR3 spans 12 amino acids. V was clipped by 2 bases and J by 8 bases, with 4 bases between them. Here the CDR3 DNA reads TGTGCCAGCAGCTTATCTTATTCACCCCTCCACTTT. It yields the protein CASSLSYSPLHF. Complete variable domain (other parts from reference TRBV7-2 and TRBJ1-6): GAGVSQSPSNKVTEKGKDVELRCDPISGHTALYWYRQSLGQGLEFLIYFQGNSAPDKSGLPSDRFSAERTGGSVSTLTIQRTQQEDSAVYLCASSLSYSPLHFGNGTRLTVT.

The V and J genes are TRBV11-2 and TRBJ1-6, with a tentative D call TRBD1 (6 bases). Trimming removed 5 bases from V and 10 bases from J, with 15 bases in between. CDR3 size: 14 residues. Germline V gene sequence: CDR1 SGHAT, CDR2 FQNNGV. CDR3: CASSPTGNWSPLHF. The CDR3 nucleotides are TGTGCCAGCAGCCCTACAGGGAATTGGTCACCCCTCCACTTT.

This chain joins TRBV11-3 and TRBJ1-1; 10 bases are shared with TRBD1. CDR1 is SGHNT and CDR2 is YENEEA in the germline V gene. V was pared by 1 base and J by 1 base, with 6 bases of the junction left unmatched. This CDR3 contains 17 residues. CDR3 residues: CASSLGGTGAPNTEAFF. In DNA, the CDR3 is TGTGCCAGCAGCTTAGGCGGGACAGGGGCGCCGAACACTGAAGCTTTCTTT.